This T cell receptor beta chain was sequenced in a study of cytomegalovirus exposure and HLA in healthy donors. Study-level results: Analyzed later, most CMV-associated TCR beta chains appeared HLA-restricted. In an earlier analysis, most TCR beta V segments were productive about 87% or about 30% of the time. Associated with HLA alleles at 0.05 false discovery rate in a later analysis were about 17,000 TCR beta sequences. A reported reduction in N-insertions relative to the approximately 640-donor mean was seen in an Asian-associated ancestry cluster in a later analysis.

Germline V gene lookup returns CDR1 MDHEN and CDR2 SYDVKM. This CDR3 spans 16 amino acids. V shed 5 bases and J 10 bases; nucleotides not matched to a gene: 14. Primers included in the PCR were 60 Vbeta and 13 Jbeta primers. Measured with immunoSEQ multiplex PCR; TCRdb has only the in-frame clones, and not every one. Among approximately 95,000 clones listed, over 70% were seen once. With regard to this clone: The antigen is unknown.

Sequencing used PBMCs. V gene TRBV28 combines with J gene TRBJ1-4; the match to TRBD1 covers 9 bases. This receptor was taken from a man in his late teens or twenties in good health and CMV-seropositive. CDR3 in amino acids: CASSPNQQGAQGKLFF. The CDR3 bases are TGTGCCAGCAGTCCGAACCAACAGGGGGCGCAGGGAAAACTGTTTTTT.